This entry features one T cell receptor beta chain sequence. Clinical histories supplied by participants themselves formed the basis of cohort assignment. Exposed volunteers were people who met a COVID-19 case within 2 weeks before study entry. The data originate from a study of blood T cell repertoires in COVID-19. Profiled with immunoSEQ multiplex PCR; TCRdb holds only in-frame clones, not every one. The table records 200,000 to 250,000 clones, 90% of them present only once. Germline V gene data show CDR1 as SGHNT and CDR2 as YYREEE (reference sequence). The V gene end was trimmed by 4 bases and the J gene end by 7 bases; junction bases not matched to a gene: 8. The CDR3 covers 15 residues.

Sequencing used PBMCs or T cells enriched from blood (not recorded which). The sequence came from a man between 25 and 39 years old who had been exposed to COVID-19. The V and J genes are TRBV5-4 and TRBJ2-2, with TRBD1 matching over 9 bases. The CDR3, as DNA: TGTGCCAGCAGCCCCGGACAGGGGAGGCACGGGGAGCTGTTTTTT. Its protein product is CASSPGQGRHGELFF.